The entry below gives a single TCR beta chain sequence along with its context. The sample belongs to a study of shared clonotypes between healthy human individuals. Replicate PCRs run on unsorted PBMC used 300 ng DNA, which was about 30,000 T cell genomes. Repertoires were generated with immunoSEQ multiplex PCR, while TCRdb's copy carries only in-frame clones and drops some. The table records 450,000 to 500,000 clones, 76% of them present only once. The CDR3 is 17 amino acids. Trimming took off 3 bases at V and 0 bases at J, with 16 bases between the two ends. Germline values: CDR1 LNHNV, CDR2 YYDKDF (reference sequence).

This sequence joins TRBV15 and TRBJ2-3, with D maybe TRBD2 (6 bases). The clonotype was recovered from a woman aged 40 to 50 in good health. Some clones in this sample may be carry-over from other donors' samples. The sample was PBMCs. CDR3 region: CATSRARGTASTDTQYF. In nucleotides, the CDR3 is TGTGCCACCAGCAGGGCGCGCGGGACCGCTAGCACAGATACGCAGTATTTT. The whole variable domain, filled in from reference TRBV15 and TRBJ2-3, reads DAMVIQNPRYQVTQFGKPVTLSCSQTLNHNVMYWYQQKSSQAPKLLFHYYDKDFNNEADTPDNFQSRRPNTSFCFLDIRSPGLGDTAMYLCATSRARGTASTDTQYFGPGTRLTVL.